A single sample gave rise to the 31 T cell receptor beta chains below, sequenced in a study of early T cells in non-severe SARS-CoV-2 infection. MiXCR, run by TCRdb on the 5' RACE reads, gives a single entry per CDR3 protein. Of about 77,000 distinct CDR3 sequences listed, approximately 9.1% were seen once; the top ten hold approximately 4.9%. Sequencing used whole blood. The receptors originated from an adult who was a healthcare worker with PCR-confirmed SARS-CoV-2 infection or an uninfected control (not recorded which).

The chain carries TRBV12-3 or TRBV12-4 and TRBJ1-2; D perhaps matches TRBD1 (6 bases). V gave up 6 bases and J gave up 0 bases, with 20 bases separating them. CDR3 size: 17 residues. This chain's CDR3 is CASSLRGAAPANYGYTF. The CDR3 region has the DNA TGTGCCAGCAGCCTACGGGGGGCGGCCCCAGCTAACTATGGCTACACCTTC.

The V gene is TRBV7-9, the J gene TRBJ1-2; TRBD1 aligns across 7 bases. With V trimmed by 6 bases and J by 0 bases, 10 bases remained unmatched. The germline V gene has CDR1 SEHNR and CDR2 FQNEAQ (reference sequence). This CDR3 is built from 16 residues. The CDR3 reads CASSPGTALTNYGYTF. For the CDR3, the DNA is TGTGCCAGCAGTCCCGGGACAGCCTTAACTAACTATGGCTACACCTTC.

At least ten counts were recorded for this clonotype. The V and J genes are TRBV12-3 or TRBV12-4 and TRBJ2-4; a possible D gene is TRBD2 (6 bases). The length of the CDR3 is 13 residues. The V gene lost 1 base and the J gene lost 5 bases, with 6 bases spanning the gap. The CDR3 loop is CASSLGGENIQYF. The CDR3 DNA reads TGTGCCAGCAGTTTAGGGGGGGAAAACATTCAGTACTTC.

This clonotype was found a few times. V is TRBV25-1 and J is TRBJ2-3; tentatively, D is TRBD2 (6 bases). Trimming left V 3 bases short and J 1 base short, with 17 bases between. CDR1 is MGHDK, CDR2 SYGVNS, per germline. The CDR3 totals 17 residues. For the CDR3, the DNA is TGTGCCAGCAGTGATAGGACTCGCGGGAAGGGCACAGATACGCAGTATTTT. Translated, it gives CASSDRTRGKGTDTQYF. The whole variable domain, filled in from reference TRBV25-1 and TRBJ2-3, reads EADIYQTPRYLVIGTGKKITLECSQTMGHDKMYWYQQDPGMELHLIHYSYGVNSTEKGDLSSESTVSRIRTEHFPLTLESARPSHTSQYLCASSDRTRGKGTDTQYFGPGTRLTVL.

J is TRBJ1-2 and V is TRBV27, with TRBD1 matching over 9 bases. The CDR3 has 14 amino acids. The trim removed 3 bases at V and 7 bases at J, leaving 6 bases unmatched. Germline CDR1 MNHEY, CDR2 SMNVEV (reference sequence). The CDR3 DNA is TGTGCCAGCAGTTTCACCGGGACAGGGTTTGGCTACACCTTC. This encodes CASSFTGTGFGYTF.

The gene calls are TRBV4-1 and TRBJ2-7; D remains unclear. CDR1 and CDR2 from the germline V gene are MGHRA and YSYEKL. The CDR3 sequence is 16 residues long. V lost 3 bases to trimming and J lost 2 bases, with 17 bases between them. The CDR3 DNA reads as TGCGCCAGCAGCCACCCCGGACCGCCACGCCCCTACGAGCAGTACTTC. It codes for CASSHPGPPRPYEQYF.

The sample holds a few counts of this clonotype. This sequence joins TRBV9 and TRBJ2-5; D is unclear. From germline, CDR1 is SGDLS and CDR2 YYNGEE. This CDR3 contains 13 residues. The V and J ends lost 3 bases and 1 base respectively, with 7 bases between them. The CDR3 is CASSGAAQETQYF. The CDR3 DNA sequence: TGTGCCAGCAGCGGGGCGGCCCAAGAGACCCAGTACTTC.

This clonotype was recorded only once. The chain links TRBV12-5 to TRBJ2-2, with 7 nucleotides matching TRBD2. CDR3 size: 16 residues. Germline V gene lookup returns CDR1 LGHNT and CDR2 FRNRAP. The trim removed 0 bases at V and 7 bases at J, leaving 8 bases unmatched. CDR3 nucleotide sequence: TGTGCTAGTGGTTTGGTTAGCGGGCAGACGGTCGGGGAGCTGTTTTTT. Residues: CASGLVSGQTVGELFF.

The gene calls are TRBV20-1 and TRBJ2-1; D not certain. CDR3 length: 12 residues. V lost 6 bases and J lost 7, with 13 bases in between. Germline V gene sequence: CDR1 DFQATT, CDR2 SNEGSKA (reference sequence). CDR3 residues: CSAVFQENEQFF. CDR3 DNA: TGCAGTGCCGTATTTCAGGAGAATGAGCAGTTCTTC.

This clonotype has at least ten counts. The chain employs TRBV10-1 and TRBJ2-1; 11 bases are shared with TRBD2. V was pared by 0 bases and J by 14 bases, with 3 bases of the junction left unmatched. Germline CDR1 is WNHNN and CDR2 is SYGVQD (reference sequence). CDR3 size: 13 residues. The DNA for the CDR3 is TGCGCCAGCAGTGAGTCCACTAGCGGGAGAAAGTTCTTC. As protein: CASSESTSGRKFF.

This clonotype came up a few times. The V call is TRBV11-2, the J call TRBJ2-3; unclear D gene. The CDR3 runs to 15 residues. V lost 5 bases and J 3 bases, leaving 15 bases between the germline ends. Germline V gene lookup returns CDR1 SGHAT and CDR2 FQNNGV. The CDR3 DNA reads TGTGCCAGCAGCCGTCTTGGGCAGCCTACAGATACGCAGTATTTT. It codes for CASSRLGQPTDTQYF. Drawing the rest from reference TRBV11-2 and TRBJ2-3, the complete variable domain is EAGVAQSPRYKIIEKRQSVAFWCNPISGHATLYWYQQILGQGPKLLIQFQNNGVVDDSQLPKDRFSAERLKGVDSTLKIQPAKLEDSAVYLCASSRLGQPTDTQYFGPGTRLTVL.

This clonotype was observed a handful of times. This chain uses TRBV28 with TRBJ2-1; 9 nucleotides line up with TRBD1. With V trimmed by 6 bases and J by 7 bases, 13 bases remained unmatched. The CDR3 length is 16 residues. Germline V gene data show CDR1 as MDHEN and CDR2 as SYDVKM. The CDR3 sequence: CASRGWGTGTENEQFF. The CDR3 DNA sequence: TGTGCCAGCAGAGGGTGGGGGACAGGGACCGAGAATGAGCAGTTCTTC.

CDR3 DNA: TGTGCCAGCACCATAGAGAGGGAACCCACAGATACGCAGTATTTT. Its protein is CASTIEREPTDTQYF. This chain links TRBV12-3 or TRBV12-4 with TRBJ2-3; a possible D gene is TRBD2 (5 bases). The CDR3 extends over 15 amino acids. With 7 bases removed from V and 2 bases from J, the gap between germline ends came to 16 bases.

The table lists this clonotype with many counts. The chain links TRBV12-3 or TRBV12-4 to TRBJ1-3; D gene unclear. V dropped 6 bases and J dropped 7 bases, with 22 bases sitting between them. This CDR3 has 16 residues. The CDR3, as DNA: TGTGCCAGCAGCCCTAATCCCGATAGTTTTGAGAACACCATATATTTT. Amino acids: CASSPNPDSFENTIYF.

This clonotype was seen many times. The chain recombines TRBV28 with TRBJ2-2; D unclear. Germline CDR1 MDHEN, CDR2 SYDVKM. The CDR3 runs 11 residues. Trimming cost V 8 bases and J 3 bases, with 4 bases left between them. In DNA form, the CDR3 reads TGTGCCAGCCATTACACCGGGGAGCTGTTTTTT. This gives the protein CASHYTGELFF.

At least ten counts were recorded for this clonotype. The J gene is TRBJ2-2, the V gene TRBV7-8; D is unclear. CDR3 length: 14 residues. The germline CDR1 and CDR2 sequences are SGHVS and FQNEAQ. Trimming took 4 bases from V and 6 from J, leaving 12 bases between them. The CDR3 protein is CASSSLGWAGELFF. Here the CDR3 DNA reads TGTGCCAGCAGCTCGTTAGGGTGGGCCGGGGAGCTGTTTTTT.

The chain is built from TRBV20-1 and TRBJ2-1, with 9 positions matching TRBD2. V lost 5 bases and J lost 1; bases outside the gene matches: 9. Per germline, CDR1 DFQATT and CDR2 SNEGSKA (reference sequence). CDR3 length equals 16 residues. CDR3 sequence reads: CSASFSGSRSYNEQFF. In DNA form, the CDR3 reads TGCAGTGCTTCCTTTAGCGGGAGTAGATCCTACAATGAGCAGTTCTTC.

Sample share makes this clonotype medium-sized (0.01 to 0.1%). The V call is TRBV29-1, the J call TRBJ2-2; tentatively, D is TRBD2 (7 bases). The CDR3 extends over 15 amino acids. Looked up from germline, CDR1 is SQVTM and CDR2 is ANQGSEA. Deletions cut 7 bases from V and 3 bases from J, with 18 bases between. The CDR3 DNA sequence: TGCAGCGCTGGGGGAGGGGGTCGGGACACCGGGGAGCTGTTTTTT. Translation gives CSAGGGGRDTGELFF.

This rearrangement joins TRBV7-2 to TRBJ2-5; the D is unclear. This CDR3 comprises 16 residues. Germline values: CDR1 SGHTA, CDR2 FQGNSA. Trimming cost V 5 bases and J 2 bases, with 18 bases left between them. This CDR3 reads CASSPDPTRAQETQYF. The CDR3 region has the DNA TGTGCCAGCAGCCCCGACCCGACCCGCGCTCAAGAGACCCAGTACTTC.

A few counts support this clonotype. This sequence joins TRBV2 and TRBJ1-5, with D tentatively TRBD1 (6 bases). Trimming stripped 4 bases from V and 4 bases from J, with 11 bases between. Germline CDR1 is SNHLY and CDR2 is FYNNEI. The CDR3 length is 14 residues. The CDR3 reads CASSVRQANQPQHF. CDR3 sequence (DNA): TGTGCCAGCAGTGTTAGACAGGCTAATCAGCCCCAGCATTTT.

V usage is TRBV7-2 and J usage is TRBJ2-3, with D maybe TRBD2 (6 bases). V was cut by 6 bases and J by 6 bases, with 16 bases left in between. This CDR3 is 14 amino acids long. Germline assignment: CDR1 SGHTA and CDR2 FQGNSA. The CDR3 spells CASRSSWTTDTQYF. The CDR3 coding sequence is TGTGCCAGCAGGTCTTCCTGGACTACGGATACGCAGTATTTT.

This chain's CDR3 is CASSNRDPFTDTQYF. The CDR3 DNA reads TGTGCCAGCAGCAACCGGGACCCCTTCACAGATACGCAGTATTTT. The chain links TRBV5-4 to TRBJ2-3; either TRBD1 or TRBD2 may fit D (5 bases each). This CDR3 region has 15 residues. V was shortened by 4 bases and J by 2 bases, with 14 bases between the two germline ends. The germline V gene has CDR1 SGHNT and CDR2 YYREEE (reference sequence).

This clonotype was counted a few times. The chain is built from TRBV20-1 and TRBJ2-5; TRBD2 might be the D (5 bases). Germline values: CDR1 DFQATT, CDR2 SNEGSKA (reference sequence). This CDR3 is built from 12 residues. Trimming removed 3 bases from V and 0 bases from J, with 5 bases in between. This CDR3 is CSARDYQETQYF. The CDR3 coding sequence is TGCAGTGCTAGGGACTACCAAGAGACCCAGTACTTC.

By proportion, this clonotype is medium-sized. V and J are TRBV28 and TRBJ2-4; unclear D gene. Germline V gives CDR1 MDHEN, CDR2 SYDVKM. The CDR3 spans 13 residues. V gave up 5 bases and J gave up 8 bases, with 13 bases separating them. CDR3 nucleotide sequence: TGTGCCAGCAGTCAGGTCTTTGGGGACATTCAGTACTTC. Translation gives CASSQVFGDIQYF.

The table lists this clonotype with many counts. This chain links TRBV7-9 with TRBJ2-3, with TRBD1 matching over 12 bases. J was trimmed by 4 bases and V by 10 bases; bases with no gene match: 3. The CDR3 has 13 residues. Germline CDR1 reads SEHNR; CDR2 reads FQNEAQ (reference sequence). As DNA, the CDR3 is TGTGCCACCGGGACAGGGGGCGCAGATACGCAGTATTTT. Protein sequence: CATGTGGADTQYF.

This clonotype was counted ten times or more. This chain connects TRBV11-2 to TRBJ2-1; D possibly uses TRBD1 or TRBD2 (5 bases each). CDR3 length: 14 amino acids. Trimming took off 5 bases at V and 6 bases at J, with 14 bases between the two ends. Looked up from germline, CDR1 is SGHAT and CDR2 is FQNNGV. For the CDR3, the DNA is TGTGCCAGCAGCCCCGACGAGGGGATCAATGAGCAGTTCTTC. Residues: CASSPDEGINEQFF.

Many counts were recorded for this clonotype. V is TRBV28 and J is TRBJ2-4; no reliable D call. The CDR3 runs to 15 residues. Germline values: CDR1 MDHEN, CDR2 SYDVKM. Trimming stripped 2 bases from V and 1 base from J, with 9 bases between. CDR3 nucleotides: TGTGCCAGCAGTTTAGGATTGACGGCCAAAAACATTCAGTACTTC. The encoded protein is CASSLGLTAKNIQYF.

This clonotype showed up many times. The V gene is TRBV6-6, the J gene TRBJ2-3; TRBD2 agrees at 14 bases. CDR1 and CDR2 from the germline V gene are MNHNY and SVGAGI (reference sequence). V shed 6 bases, J shed 6 bases, and the junction held 8 bases outside the gene matches. This CDR3 region has 16 residues. The CDR3 sequence is CASSSGLAGVDDTQYF. Written as DNA, the CDR3 is TGTGCCAGCAGCTCGGGACTAGCGGGAGTGGACGATACGCAGTATTTT.

The sample holds many counts of this clonotype. V usage is TRBV6-1 and J usage is TRBJ2-5, with TRBD1 as a possible D gene (6 bases). Germline assignment: CDR1 MNHNS and CDR2 SASEGT. V dropped 6 bases and J dropped 2 bases, with 10 bases sitting between them. CDR3 size: 13 residues. This CDR3 is CASRAQGQETQYF. The CDR3, as DNA: TGTGCCAGCAGGGCCCAGGGGCAAGAGACCCAGTACTTC.

This clonotype was detected ten times or more. The chain employs TRBV20-1 and TRBJ2-1, with 12 bases aligning to TRBD2. Looked up from germline, CDR1 is DFQATT and CDR2 is SNEGSKA (reference sequence). This CDR3 spans 16 amino acids. The trim removed 2 bases at V and 1 base at J, leaving 3 bases unmatched. The CDR3, as DNA: TGCAGTGCTAGAAGACTAGCGGGAGCGTCCTACAATGAGCAGTTCTTC. Translating it yields CSARRLAGASYNEQFF.

The chain joins TRBV27 to TRBJ2-3, with a tentative D call TRBD2 (6 bases). Germline lookup yields CDR1 MNHEY and CDR2 SMNVEV (reference sequence). This CDR3 has 14 residues. Trimming cost V 2 bases and J 7 bases, with 13 bases left between them. The CDR3 region is CASSLRQLAHTQYF. The CDR3, as DNA: TGTGCCAGCAGTTTACGGCAACTAGCTCATACGCAGTATTTT.